This TCR beta chain was recorded in a study of neurological immune-mediated disorders. This clonotype was seen many times. Germline CDR1 and CDR2: DFQATT and SNEGSKA (reference sequence). With 8 bases clipped from V and 4 bases from J, the junction kept 9 bases outside the gene matches. CDR3 size: 13 residues. The cDNA was produced through 5'RACE with 10-nucleotide random UMIs. TCRdb passed the 5' RACE reads through MiXCR, listing each CDR3 protein once. The profile shows 80,000 or so distinct CDR3 sequences, about 9.4% of them singletons. The chain is built from TRBV20-1 and TRBJ2-5; 8 nucleotides line up with TRBD2. The sequencing sample was made of PBMCs. This clonotype was sampled from a man aged 50-59 years in good health. The CDR3 DNA follows: TGCAGTCCCGTGCGGGGGGAGTCAGAGACCCAGTACTTC. Its translation is CSPVRGESETQYF.